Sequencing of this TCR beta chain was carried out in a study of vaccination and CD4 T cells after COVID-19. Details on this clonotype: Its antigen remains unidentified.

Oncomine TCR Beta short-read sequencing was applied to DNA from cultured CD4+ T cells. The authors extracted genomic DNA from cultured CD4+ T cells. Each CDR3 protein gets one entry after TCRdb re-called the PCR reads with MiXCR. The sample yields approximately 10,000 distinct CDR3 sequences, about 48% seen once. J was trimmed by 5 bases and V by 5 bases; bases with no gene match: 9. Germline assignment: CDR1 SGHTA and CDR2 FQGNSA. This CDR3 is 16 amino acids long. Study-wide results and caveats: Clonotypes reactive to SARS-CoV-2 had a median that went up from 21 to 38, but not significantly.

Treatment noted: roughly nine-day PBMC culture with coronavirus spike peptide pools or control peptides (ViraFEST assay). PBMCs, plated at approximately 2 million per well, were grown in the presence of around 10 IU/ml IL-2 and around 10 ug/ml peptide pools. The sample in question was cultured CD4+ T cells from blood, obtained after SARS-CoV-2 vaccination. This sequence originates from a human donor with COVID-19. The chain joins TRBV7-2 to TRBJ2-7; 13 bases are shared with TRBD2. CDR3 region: CASSRRGTSGANEQYF. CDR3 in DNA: TGTGCCAGCAGCCGCCGCGGGACTAGCGGGGCTAACGAGCAGTACTTC.